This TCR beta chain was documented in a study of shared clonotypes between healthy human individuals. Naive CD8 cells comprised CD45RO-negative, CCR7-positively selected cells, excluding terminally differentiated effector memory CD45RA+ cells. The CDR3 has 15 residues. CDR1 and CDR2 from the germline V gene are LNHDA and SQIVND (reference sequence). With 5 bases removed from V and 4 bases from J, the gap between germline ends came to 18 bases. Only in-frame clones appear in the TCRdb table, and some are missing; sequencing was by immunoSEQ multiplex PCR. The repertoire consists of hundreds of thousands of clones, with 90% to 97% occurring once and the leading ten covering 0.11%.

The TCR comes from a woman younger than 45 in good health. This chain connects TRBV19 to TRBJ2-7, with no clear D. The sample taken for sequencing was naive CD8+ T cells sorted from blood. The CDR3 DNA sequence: TGTGCCAGTAGTTTACGTCCTGGGCCCGGGTACGAGCAGTACTTC. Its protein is CASSLRPGPGYEQYF.